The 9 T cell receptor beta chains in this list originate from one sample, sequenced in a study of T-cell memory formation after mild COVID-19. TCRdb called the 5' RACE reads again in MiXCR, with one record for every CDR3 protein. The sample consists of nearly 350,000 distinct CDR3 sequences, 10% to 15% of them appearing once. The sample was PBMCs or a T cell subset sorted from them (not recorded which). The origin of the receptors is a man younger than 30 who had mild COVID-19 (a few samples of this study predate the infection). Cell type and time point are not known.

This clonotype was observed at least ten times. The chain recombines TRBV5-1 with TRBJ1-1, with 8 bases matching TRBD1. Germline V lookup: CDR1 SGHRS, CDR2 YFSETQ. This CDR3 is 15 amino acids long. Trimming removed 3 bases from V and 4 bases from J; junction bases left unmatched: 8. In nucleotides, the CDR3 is TGCGCCAGCAGCTACTCCGGACAGGGAGGCACTGAAGCTTTCTTT. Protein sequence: CASSYSGQGGTEAFF.

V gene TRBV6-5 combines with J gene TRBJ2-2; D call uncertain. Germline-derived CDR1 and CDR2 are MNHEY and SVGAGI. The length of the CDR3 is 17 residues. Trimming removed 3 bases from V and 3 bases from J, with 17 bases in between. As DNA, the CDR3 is TGTGCCAGCAGTTATTCTTTAGGAGAGCTGTACACCGGGGAGCTGTTTTTT. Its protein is CASSYSLGELYTGELFF.

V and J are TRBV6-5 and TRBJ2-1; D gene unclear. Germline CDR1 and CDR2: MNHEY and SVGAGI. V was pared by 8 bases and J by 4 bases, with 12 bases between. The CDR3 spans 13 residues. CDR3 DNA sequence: TGTGCCAGCCGCGTAGACCAGTACAATGAGCAGTTCTTC. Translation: CASRVDQYNEQFF.

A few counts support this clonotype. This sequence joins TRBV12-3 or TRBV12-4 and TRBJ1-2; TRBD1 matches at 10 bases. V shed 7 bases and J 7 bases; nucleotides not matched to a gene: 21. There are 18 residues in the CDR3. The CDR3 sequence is CASKDEPGTGDILGGYTF. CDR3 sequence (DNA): TGTGCCAGCAAAGATGAACCCGGGACAGGGGATATTTTGGGTGGCTACACCTTC.

CDR3 nucleotide sequence: TGTGCCAGCAGCCTAGACAGGTCCCCCTACAATGAGCAGTTCTTC. Translation gives CASSLDRSPYNEQFF. The genes are TRBV7-2 and TRBJ2-1; D might be TRBD1 (6 bases). Germline V CDR1 and CDR2: SGHTA, FQGNSA. This CDR3 contains 15 residues. Trimming left V 5 bases short and J 2 bases short, with 13 bases between.

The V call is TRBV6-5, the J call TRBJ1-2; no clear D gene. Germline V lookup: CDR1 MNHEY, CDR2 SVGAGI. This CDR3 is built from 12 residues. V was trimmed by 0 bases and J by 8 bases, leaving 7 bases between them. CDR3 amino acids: CASSYSTGGYTF. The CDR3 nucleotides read TGTGCCAGCAGTTACTCGACGGGCGGCTACACCTTC.

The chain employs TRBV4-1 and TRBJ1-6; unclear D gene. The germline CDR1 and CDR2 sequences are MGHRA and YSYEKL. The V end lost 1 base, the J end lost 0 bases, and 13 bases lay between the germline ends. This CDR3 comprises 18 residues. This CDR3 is CASSQGAGPSSYNSPLHF. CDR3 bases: TGCGCCAGCAGCCAAGGAGCAGGCCCGAGCTCCTATAATTCACCCCTCCACTTT.

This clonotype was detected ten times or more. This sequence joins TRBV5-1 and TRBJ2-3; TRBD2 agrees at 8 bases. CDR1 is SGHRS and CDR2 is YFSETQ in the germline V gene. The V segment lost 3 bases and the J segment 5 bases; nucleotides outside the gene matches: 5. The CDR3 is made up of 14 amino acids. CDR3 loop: CASSSTSDGDTQYF. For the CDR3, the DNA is TGCGCCAGCAGCTCGACTAGCGATGGAGATACGCAGTATTTT.

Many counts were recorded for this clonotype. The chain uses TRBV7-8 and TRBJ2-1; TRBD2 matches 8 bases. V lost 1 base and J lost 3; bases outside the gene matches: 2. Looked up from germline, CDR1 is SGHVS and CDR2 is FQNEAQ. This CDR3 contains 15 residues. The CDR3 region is CASSLVSGGYNEQFF. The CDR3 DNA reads TGTGCCAGCAGCTTAGTGAGCGGGGGCTACAATGAGCAGTTCTTC.